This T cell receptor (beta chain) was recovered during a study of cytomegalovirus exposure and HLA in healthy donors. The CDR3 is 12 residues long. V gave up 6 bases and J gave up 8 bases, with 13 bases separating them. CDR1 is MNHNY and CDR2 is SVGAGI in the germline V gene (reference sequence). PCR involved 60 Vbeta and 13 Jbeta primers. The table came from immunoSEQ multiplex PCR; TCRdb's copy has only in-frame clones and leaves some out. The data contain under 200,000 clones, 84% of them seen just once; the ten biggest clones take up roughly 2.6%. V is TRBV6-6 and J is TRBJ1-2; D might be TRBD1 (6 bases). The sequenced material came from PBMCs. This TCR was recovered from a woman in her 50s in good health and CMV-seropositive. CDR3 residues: CASSIGQPGYTF. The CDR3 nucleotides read TGTGCCAGCAGCATTGGACAGCCGGGCTACACCTTC.